This T cell receptor (beta chain) derives from a study of identical twins. Overall study findings and caveats: Fewer insertions marked abundant cord blood beta clonotypes; young adult naive trended weakly, memory not at all. For out-of-frame alpha sequences shared by twins, low generation probability was in excess.

The table lists this clonotype with a few counts. Its antigen is unknown. One entry per CDR3 protein, called by TCRdb with MiXCR from the 5' RACE reads. The profile shows 200,000 to 250,000 distinct CDR3 sequences, about 12% of them singletons. In germline, CDR1 is SEHNR, CDR2 FQNEAQ (reference sequence). The V end was cut by 5 bases, the J end by 7 bases, with 17 bases between. The CDR3 is 15 amino acids. Another study also made use of these data, one on yellow fever vaccine responses in identical twins.

This sequence joins TRBV7-9 and TRBJ1-4; a possible D gene is TRBD1 (6 bases). This sequence originates from a woman aged 18-30 years in good health. The sequencing input was memory (CD45RO+) T cells sorted from blood. CDR3 in DNA: TGTGCCAGCAGCCAACAGGGTAGGATTGGTGAAAAACTGTTTTTT. Translation: CASSQQGRIGEKLFF.